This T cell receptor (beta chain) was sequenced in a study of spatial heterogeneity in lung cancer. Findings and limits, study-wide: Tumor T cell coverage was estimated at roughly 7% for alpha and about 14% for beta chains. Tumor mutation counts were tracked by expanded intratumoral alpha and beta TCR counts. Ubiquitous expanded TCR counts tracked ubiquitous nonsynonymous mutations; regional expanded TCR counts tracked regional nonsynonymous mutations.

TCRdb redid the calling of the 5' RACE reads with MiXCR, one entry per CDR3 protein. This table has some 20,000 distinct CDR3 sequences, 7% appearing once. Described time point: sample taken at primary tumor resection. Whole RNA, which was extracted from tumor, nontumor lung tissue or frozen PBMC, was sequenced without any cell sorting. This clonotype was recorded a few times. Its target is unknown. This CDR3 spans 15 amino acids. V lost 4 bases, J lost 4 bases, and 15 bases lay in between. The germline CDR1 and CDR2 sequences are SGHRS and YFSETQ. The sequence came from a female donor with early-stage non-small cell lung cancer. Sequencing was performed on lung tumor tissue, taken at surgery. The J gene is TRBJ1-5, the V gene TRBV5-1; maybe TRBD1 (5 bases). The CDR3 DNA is TGCGCCAGCAGCACGGACGGCAGGGCTAATCAGCCCCAGCATTTT. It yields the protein CASSTDGRANQPQHF.